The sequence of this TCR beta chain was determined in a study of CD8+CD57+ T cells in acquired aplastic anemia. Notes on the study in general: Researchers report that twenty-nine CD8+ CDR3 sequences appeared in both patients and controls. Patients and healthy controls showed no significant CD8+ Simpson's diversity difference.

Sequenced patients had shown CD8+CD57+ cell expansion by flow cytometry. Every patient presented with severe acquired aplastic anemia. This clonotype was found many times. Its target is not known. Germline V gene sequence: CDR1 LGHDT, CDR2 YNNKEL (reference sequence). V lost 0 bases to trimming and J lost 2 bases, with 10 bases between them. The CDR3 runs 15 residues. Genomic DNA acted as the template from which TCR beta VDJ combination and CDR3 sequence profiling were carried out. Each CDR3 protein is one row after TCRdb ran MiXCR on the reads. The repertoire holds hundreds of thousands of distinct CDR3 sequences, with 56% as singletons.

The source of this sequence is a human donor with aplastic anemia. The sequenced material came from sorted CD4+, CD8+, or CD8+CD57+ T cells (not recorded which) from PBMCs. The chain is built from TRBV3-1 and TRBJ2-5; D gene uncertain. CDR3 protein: CASSQEWAGQETQYF. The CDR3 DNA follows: TGTGCCAGCAGCCAAGAATGGGCAGGTCAAGAGACCCAGTACTTC.